The 25 T cell receptor beta chains given below trace back to one sample, sequenced in a study. The table came from immunoSEQ multiplex PCR; TCRdb's copy has only in-frame clones and leaves some out. Of some 68,000 clones listed, over 85% were seen once; the top ten hold roughly 4.2%. Specimen: PBMCs. The receptors derive from a man aged 40-49 years with rheumatoid arthritis.

This sequence joins TRBV6-6 and TRBJ1-2; possibly TRBD1 for D (5 bases). Germline V CDR1 and CDR2: MNHNY, SVGAGI (reference sequence). The CDR3 sequence is 15 residues long. Trimming left V 6 bases short and J 1 base short, with 15 bases between. CDR3 nucleotides: TGTGCCAGCAGAAACCTCAAACAGGATAACTATGGCTACACCTTC. This encodes CASRNLKQDNYGYTF.

The V call is TRBV6-5, the J call TRBJ2-1, with 10 bases matching TRBD1. The CDR3 is 15 residues long. Trimming took 7 bases from V and 4 from J; bases not matched to a gene: 7. Germline CDR1 is MNHEY and CDR2 is SVGAGI. The CDR3 region is CASTYDRGHYNEQFF. The CDR3 bases are TGTGCCAGCACCTACGACAGGGGGCATTACAATGAGCAGTTCTTC.

This chain connects TRBV30 to TRBJ1-6; the match to TRBD1 covers 7 bases. CDR1 is GTSNPN and CDR2 is SVGIG in the germline V gene (reference sequence). V gave up 0 bases and J gave up 10 bases; unmatched junction bases: 9. This CDR3 region has 15 residues. The CDR3 sequence: CAWSVFGRGYSPLHF. CDR3 bases: TGTGCCTGGAGTGTTTTTGGCAGGGGGTACTCACCCCTCCACTTT. Complete variable domain (other parts from reference TRBV30 and TRBJ1-6): SQTIHQWPATLVQPVGSPLSLECTVEGTSNPNLYWYRQAAGRGLQLLFYSVGIGQISSEVPQNLSASRPQDRQFILSSKKLLLSDSGFYLCAWSVFGRGYSPLHFGNGTRLTVT.

The chain joins TRBV5-1 to TRBJ2-1, with 9 bases fitting TRBD1. CDR3 length: 15 amino acids. CDR1 and CDR2 from the germline V gene are SGHRS and YFSETQ. V gave up 4 bases and J gave up 9 bases; unmatched junction bases: 11. The CDR3, as DNA: TGCGCCAGCAGCAACCCGGGACAGGGTTTGAGTGAGCAGTTCTTC. Translated: CASSNPGQGLSEQFF.

The rearrangement joins TRBV27 to TRBJ2-7, with 10 bases lining up with TRBD1. J lost 2 bases, V lost 6 bases, and 13 bases had no gene match. Germline CDR1 and CDR2: MNHEY and SMNVEV (reference sequence). The CDR3 has 17 amino acids. CDR3 bases: TGTGCCAGCAGACTCTTCTCGGGGACAGGGGAGACCTACGAGCAGTACTTC. Amino acids: CASRLFSGTGETYEQYF.

V is TRBV13 and J is TRBJ1-4; D is unclear. In germline, CDR1 is PRHDT, CDR2 FYEKMQ (reference sequence). The CDR3 is 12 amino acids. V was clipped by 2 bases and J by 2 bases, with 0 bases between them. The CDR3 sequence: CASSLTNEKLFF. Here the CDR3 DNA reads TGTGCCAGCAGCTTAACTAATGAAAAACTGTTTTTT.

The CDR3 DNA sequence: TGTGCCAGCAGCCGGGACAGGGTGATGTTGGGCTACACCTTC. Translation gives CASSRDRVMLGYTF. The chain recombines TRBV6-5 with TRBJ1-2, with 9 bases matching TRBD1. The V and J ends lost 6 bases and 8 bases, in that order; junction bases with no gene match: 10. The CDR3 is 14 residues long. Germline V gives CDR1 MNHEY, CDR2 SVGAGI.

CDR3 amino acids: CASSYSAGHFYEQYF. The CDR3 DNA sequence: TGTGCCAGCAGTTACTCGGCAGGTCACTTTTACGAGCAGTACTTC. The chain carries TRBV6-5 and TRBJ2-7, with D unresolved. The length of the CDR3 is 15 residues. Trimming removed 0 bases at V and 4 bases at J, with 13 bases between. Looked up from germline, CDR1 is MNHEY and CDR2 is SVGAGI.

This clone was counted a single time. This chain joins TRBV30 and TRBJ2-1, with D perhaps matching TRBD2 (7 bases). The germline V gene has CDR1 GTSNPN and CDR2 SVGIG (reference sequence). V was shortened by 0 bases and J by 7 bases, with 13 bases between the two germline ends. The length of the CDR3 is 14 residues. The chain's CDR3 is CAWSVGRGVNEQFF. CDR3 bases: TGTGCCTGGAGTGTTGGGAGGGGGGTAAATGAGCAGTTCTTC.

This clone appeared once. The chain combines TRBV11-3 with TRBJ2-2; the match to TRBD1 covers 11 bases. CDR1 and CDR2 from the germline V gene are SGHNT and YENEEA. V was pared by 5 bases and J by 1 base, with 3 bases of the junction left unmatched. The CDR3 loop spans 16 amino acids. CDR3 sequence: CASSTGQGVNTGELFF. CDR3 in DNA: TGTGCCAGCAGCACGGGACAGGGGGTGAACACCGGGGAGCTGTTTTTT.

The rearrangement joins TRBV18 to TRBJ1-3; unclear D gene. The germline V and J ends were trimmed by 3 bases and 3 bases, with 12 bases remaining between them. Per germline, CDR1 KGHSH and CDR2 LQKENI. The CDR3 consists of 15 residues. The CDR3 nucleotides read TGTGCCAGCTCACCCGAGGGAGGGAATGGAAACACCATATATTTT. Its translation: CASSPEGGNGNTIYF.

The chain's CDR3 is CASSTPPLQGFTEAFF. Written as DNA, the CDR3 is TGTGCCAGCAGCACCCCGCCCCTGCAGGGTTTTACTGAAGCTTTCTTT. This sequence joins TRBV7-9 and TRBJ1-1; D perhaps matches TRBD1 (5 bases). The ends were cut back, 5 bases at V and 5 bases at J, with 21 bases in the middle. There are 16 residues in the CDR3. Germline assignment: CDR1 SEHNR and CDR2 FQNEAQ (reference sequence).

V usage is TRBV4-1 and J usage is TRBJ1-2; maybe TRBD1 (5 bases). From germline, CDR1 is MGHRA and CDR2 YSYEKL. V was cut by 4 bases and J by 0 bases, with 15 bases left in between. This CDR3 comprises 16 residues. CDR3 residues: CASSPLLQGPNYGYTF. As DNA, the CDR3 is TGCGCCAGCAGCCCCCTACTCCAGGGACCTAACTATGGCTACACCTTC.

The chain couples TRBV3-1 (or the pseudogene TRBV3-2) to TRBJ2-1; 10 bases match TRBD2. Germline-derived CDR1 and CDR2 are LGHDT and YNNKEL (reference sequence). Trimming removed 0 bases from V and 14 bases from J; junction bases left unmatched: 16. The CDR3 spans 17 residues. CDR3 in DNA: TGTGCCAGCAGCCAAGAAGCAGCGGGGGGGTCCTCATGGGAGGAGTTCTTC. This codes for CASSQEAAGGSSWEEFF.

This clone was counted between two and nine times. J is TRBJ1-1 and V is TRBV4-1; possibly TRBD1 for D (6 bases). The V end was cut by 0 bases, the J end by 3 bases, with 20 bases between. The CDR3 spans 18 residues. From germline, CDR1 is MGHRA and CDR2 YSYEKL. The CDR3 DNA follows: TGCGCCAGCAGCCAAGATTTGGACACAGGGCGATCGTACACTGAAGCTTTCTTT. Its protein product is CASSQDLDTGRSYTEAFF.

The chain combines TRBV10-3 with TRBJ2-1; 7 bases match TRBD2. This CDR3 comprises 16 residues. Losses at the gene ends were 0 bases for V and 3 bases for J; bases not matched to a gene: 5. Germline V gene data show CDR1 as ENHRY and CDR2 as SYGVKD. The CDR3 here is CAISESLAEYYNEQFF. CDR3 nucleotides: TGTGCCATCAGTGAGTCGCTAGCGGAGTACTACAATGAGCAGTTCTTC.

The J gene is TRBJ1-2, the V gene TRBV25-1; 10 nucleotides line up with TRBD1. J lost 3 bases, V lost 9 bases, and 7 bases had no gene match. The CDR3 spans 14 residues. Germline V gene sequence: CDR1 MGHDK, CDR2 SYGVNS. Here the CDR3 DNA reads TGTGCCAGTATCGGGACAGGGGTATACTATGGCTACACCTTC. Protein sequence: CASIGTGVYYGYTF.

The CDR3 nucleotides read TGTGCCAGCAGCGTAGGGAGGGGGATTTCACCCCTCCACTTT. This gives the protein CASSVGRGISPLHF. The chain carries TRBV9 and TRBJ1-6, with TRBD1 as a possible D gene (6 bases). CDR1 and CDR2 from the germline V gene are SGDLS and YYNGEE. Trimming removed 0 bases at V and 9 bases at J, with 10 bases between. The length of the CDR3 is 14 residues.

The chain has TRBV19 and TRBJ1-6; no definite D call. CDR1 is LNHDA, CDR2 SQIVND, per germline (reference sequence). Trimming shortened V by 10 bases and J by 7 bases, and 17 bases separated the two germline ends. The length of the CDR3 is 14 residues. CDR3 DNA: TGTGCCACCTCCGGCGGAGCTGGGAATTCACCCCTCCACTTT. It translates to CATSGGAGNSPLHF.

V usage is TRBV6-1 and J usage is TRBJ2-7; the D is unclear. Germline CDR1 MNHNS, CDR2 SASEGT. V was pared by 1 base and J by 0 bases, with 10 bases between. CDR3 length: 15 residues. The CDR3 reads CASSEEGFSSYEQYF. The DNA of the CDR3 is TGTGCCAGCAGTGAAGAAGGGTTTAGCTCCTACGAGCAGTACTTC.

V usage is TRBV6-5 and J usage is TRBJ1-1; 7 nucleotides line up with TRBD1. Looked up from germline, CDR1 is MNHEY and CDR2 is SVGAGI. This CDR3 has 13 amino acids. V was clipped by 2 bases and J by 6 bases; unmatched bases: 3. The CDR3 here is CASSYDRAPEAFF. The CDR3, as DNA: TGTGCCAGCAGTTACGACAGGGCGCCTGAAGCTTTCTTT.

This clone was observed a handful of times. The rearrangement uses TRBV28 and TRBJ1-4, with D tentatively TRBD1 (5 bases). This CDR3 spans 14 amino acids. Trimming left V 6 bases short and J 4 bases short, with 12 bases between. The germline CDR1 and CDR2 sequences are MDHEN and SYDVKM. In DNA, the CDR3 is TGTGCCAGCAGCTACGACAGCGTTAATGAAAAACTGTTTTTT. Residues: CASSYDSVNEKLFF.

This clone showed up just once. V and J are TRBV12-3 or TRBV12-4 and TRBJ1-2; D is unresolved. The V end was cut by 3 bases, the J end by 2 bases, with 7 bases between. The length of the CDR3 is 13 residues. The chain's CDR3 is CASSFPRNYGYTF. CDR3 bases: TGTGCCAGCAGTTTTCCAAGGAACTATGGCTACACCTTC.

Only one count was recorded for this clone. The rearrangement links TRBV2 to TRBJ1-1; no clear D gene. There are 15 residues in the CDR3. The germline V and J ends were trimmed by 4 bases and 7 bases, with 19 bases remaining between them. The germline V gene encodes CDR1 SNHLY and CDR2 FYNNEI. The CDR3 DNA reads TGTGCCAGCAGTGCTCCCTTGGGCGAAGGCTTTGAAGCTTTCTTT. Protein product: CASSAPLGEGFEAFF.

The rearrangement joins TRBV23-1 to TRBJ2-5, with 8 bases matching TRBD2. TRBV23-1 is filed as an ORF, its function uncertain. With 6 bases clipped from V and 5 bases from J, the junction kept 14 bases outside the gene matches. The CDR3 covers 16 residues. The CDR3 is CASRGPGLGPGETQYF. CDR3 DNA: TGCGCCAGCAGGGGGCCGGGACTAGGGCCGGGGGAGACCCAGTACTTC.